This T cell receptor beta chain was captured by sequencing in a study of blood T cell repertoires in COVID-19. Assay: immunoSEQ multiplex PCR; the TCRdb copy retains only in-frame clones and omits some. The profile covers about 83,000 clones, with around 90% appearing a single time and under 3% taken by the ten largest. In germline, CDR1 is MNHEY, CDR2 SVGEGT. V was pared by 5 bases and J by 5 bases, with 9 bases of the junction left unmatched. This CDR3 is 15 amino acids long. The sequence derives from a woman aged 45-59 years with active or convalescent COVID-19. Sequencing was done on a sample of peripheral blood. The V call is TRBV6-2 or TRBV6-3, the J call TRBJ2-7; 10 nucleotides agree with TRBD1. The CDR3 sequence is CASSLAGTGVHEQYF. As DNA, the CDR3 is TGTGCCAGCAGTCTAGCCGGGACAGGGGTCCACGAGCAGTACTTC.